The 18 T cell receptor beta chains below come from one sample, sequenced in a study of blood T cell repertoires in COVID-19. Method: immunoSEQ multiplex PCR; TCRdb's copy keeps in-frame clones and lacks some. The table shows about 90,000 clones, with around 81% occurring only once. Source material: peripheral blood. All receptors come from a man in his sixties with acute or convalescent COVID-19.

The chain has TRBV9 and TRBJ2-7, with TRBD1 identical over 7 bases. Germline lookup yields CDR1 SGDLS and CDR2 YYNGEE. V lost 3 bases, J lost 9 bases, and 18 bases stayed unmatched. The CDR3 loop spans 16 amino acids. The CDR3 DNA is TGTGCCAGCAGCGCCGGGCTCTCGACAGGGTCGCGTGGGCAGTACTTC. Translation: CASSAGLSTGSRGQYF.

Many counts were recorded for this clone. The chain employs TRBV9 and TRBJ1-3; no firm D call. Trimming took off 0 bases at V and 0 bases at J, with 7 bases between the two ends. In germline, CDR1 is SGDLS, CDR2 YYNGEE. The CDR3 is made up of 15 amino acids. The CDR3 sequence is CASSVGLASGNTIYF. The CDR3, as DNA: TGTGCCAGCAGCGTAGGTTTGGCCTCTGGAAACACCATATATTTT.

The V and J genes are TRBV6-1 and TRBJ1-2; 7 nucleotides match TRBD1. Germline V lookup: CDR1 MNHNS, CDR2 SASEGT. This CDR3 contains 15 residues. V lost 1 base, J lost 0 bases, and 2 bases stayed unmatched. CDR3 in DNA: TGTGCCAGCAGTGAAGTCGGGACAGCTAACTATGGCTACACCTTC. This gives the protein CASSEVGTANYGYTF.

The chain is built from TRBV29-1 and TRBJ1-2; a possible D gene is TRBD1 (6 bases). Germline CDR1 and CDR2: SQVTM and ANQGSEA. Trimming cost V 6 bases and J 8 bases, with 25 bases left between them. The CDR3 extends over 15 amino acids. The CDR3 DNA reads as TGCAGCGTCGCCCGGGGGGCCAGGGTAACGGAGGGCTACACCTTC. Translation: CSVARGARVTEGYTF.

This chain links TRBV6-5 with TRBJ1-5; D may be TRBD1 (6 bases). Trimming stripped 5 bases from V and 5 bases from J, with 16 bases between. The CDR3 is 15 residues long. CDR1 and CDR2 from the germline V gene are MNHEY and SVGAGI. The CDR3 protein is CASSPRMTGYQPQHF. DNA for the CDR3: TGTGCCAGCAGTCCCCGTATGACAGGCTATCAGCCCCAGCATTTT.

CDR3 residues: CASSHGGNQPQHF. In nucleotides, the CDR3 is TGCGCCAGCAGTCATGGAGGGAATCAGCCCCAGCATTTT. The V and J genes are TRBV10-2 and TRBJ1-5; D unclear. The germline CDR1 and CDR2 sequences are WSHSY and SAAADI. The CDR3 has 13 residues. V shed 5 bases and J shed 4 bases, with 9 bases lying between them.

The V and J genes are TRBV9 and TRBJ1-1, with D uncertain. This CDR3 spans 13 amino acids. V lost 3 bases, J lost 4 bases, and 10 bases lay in between. The V gene's germline CDR1 is SGDLS and CDR2 YYNGEE. CDR3 residues: CASSASAGTEAFF. The CDR3, as DNA: TGTGCCAGCAGCGCCTCCGCAGGCACTGAAGCTTTCTTT. The whole variable domain, remainder taken from reference TRBV9 and TRBJ1-1, is DSGVTQTPKHLITATGQRVTLRCSPRSGDLSVYWYQQSLDQGLQFLIQYYNGEERAKGNILERFSAQQFPDLHSELNLSSLELGDSALYFCASSASAGTEAFFGQGTRLTVV.

The chain employs TRBV6-6 and TRBJ1-2; a possible D gene is TRBD1 (6 bases). The CDR3 contains 14 residues. Per germline, CDR1 MNHNY and CDR2 SVGAGI (reference sequence). The V end was cut by 7 bases, the J end by 3 bases, with 15 bases between. Here the CDR3 reads CASTHTGIDYGYTF. The CDR3 DNA follows: TGTGCCAGCACTCACACAGGGATAGACTATGGCTACACCTTC.

This chain links TRBV19 with TRBJ1-1; unclear D gene. CDR3 length: 12 residues. V was clipped by 2 bases and J by 8 bases, with 9 bases between them. The germline V gene has CDR1 LNHDA and CDR2 SQIVND (reference sequence). In nucleotides, the CDR3 is TGTGCCAGTAGTATAATCGCGGGCGAAGCTTTCTTT. This translates into CASSIIAGEAFF.

The chain uses TRBV4-1 and TRBJ1-5; D not certain. Germline CDR1 is MGHRA and CDR2 is YSYEKL. The CDR3 spans 14 residues. V was shortened by 3 bases and J by 4 bases, with 10 bases between the two germline ends. This chain's CDR3 is CASSQGVLNQPQHF. CDR3 nucleotides: TGCGCCAGCAGCCAGGGCGTCCTAAATCAGCCCCAGCATTTT.

The rearrangement uses TRBV7-3 and TRBJ2-5, with 8 positions matching TRBD1. CDR1 SGHTA and CDR2 FQGTGA come from the germline V gene. CDR3 length: 16 residues. V was clipped by 5 bases and J by 1 base; unmatched bases: 9. This CDR3 reads CASSPGQAPTQETQYF. CDR3 nucleotide sequence: TGTGCCAGCAGCCCGGGACAGGCTCCGACCCAAGAGACCCAGTACTTC.

The V gene is TRBV2, the J gene TRBJ1-2; D not certain. The length of the CDR3 is 14 residues. The ends were cut back, 3 bases at V and 3 bases at J, with 11 bases in the middle. The germline V gene has CDR1 SNHLY and CDR2 FYNNEI. CDR3 residues: CASSEARTYYGYTF. As DNA, the CDR3 is TGTGCCAGCAGTGAGGCACGAACATACTATGGCTACACCTTC.

The rearrangement links TRBV7-3 to TRBJ2-1, with a possible D match to TRBD2 (6 bases). The germline gives CDR1 SGHTA, CDR2 FQGTGA. CDR3 length: 16 amino acids. Trimming shortened V by 4 bases and J by 0 bases, and 13 bases separated the two germline ends. Here the CDR3 reads CASSSGAGNSYNEQFF. The CDR3 DNA reads as TGTGCCAGCAGCTCTGGAGCGGGTAACTCCTACAATGAGCAGTTCTTC.

The V call is TRBV6-4, the J call TRBJ2-1; 10 bases align to TRBD1. J lost 8 bases, V lost 4 bases, and 2 bases had no gene match. Germline values: CDR1 MRHNA, CDR2 SNTAGT. The CDR3 is made up of 13 amino acids. CDR3 nucleotide sequence: TGTGCCAGCAGTGTGGGACAGGGGTATGAGCAGTTCTTC. Protein sequence: CASSVGQGYEQFF.

J is TRBJ2-2 and V is TRBV3-1 (or the pseudogene TRBV3-2); maybe TRBD1 (6 bases). CDR1 is LGHDT and CDR2 is YNNKEL in the germline V gene (reference sequence). V was trimmed by 0 bases and J by 0 bases, leaving 17 bases between them. The CDR3 spans 19 residues. CDR3 in amino acids: CASSQELGHRITNTGELFF. In DNA, the CDR3 is TGTGCCAGCAGCCAAGAGCTGGGACACCGAATCACGAACACCGGGGAGCTGTTTTTT.

The V call is TRBV3-1 (or the pseudogene TRBV3-2), the J call TRBJ2-3; the match to TRBD2 covers 7 bases. Per germline, CDR1 LGHDT and CDR2 YNNKEL (reference sequence). The CDR3 runs to 16 residues. V shed 4 bases, J shed 0 bases, and the junction held 7 bases outside the gene matches. CDR3 sequence reads: CASSLLAATSTDTQYF. For the CDR3, the DNA is TGTGCCAGCAGCCTCCTAGCGGCAACTAGCACAGATACGCAGTATTTT.

This chain uses TRBV2 with TRBJ2-7; 8 nucleotides agree with TRBD2. The ends lost 7 bases at V and 1 base at J; junction bases unmatched: 15. CDR3 length: 17 residues. Looked up from germline, CDR1 is SNHLY and CDR2 is FYNNEI. CDR3 amino acids: CASTRPSLGLGSYEQYF. CDR3 nucleotide sequence: TGTGCCAGCACTCGTCCCTCCTTGGGACTAGGGTCCTACGAGCAGTACTTC.

The chain combines TRBV29-1 with TRBJ2-1, with TRBD2 as a possible D gene (5 bases). Germline V gives CDR1 SQVTM, CDR2 ANQGSEA. Trimming left V 6 bases short and J 6 bases short, with 24 bases between. The CDR3 length is 16 residues. For the CDR3, the DNA is TGCAGCGTCCAGCCTTCGTCCAGCCGAGAGGGCAATGAGCAGTTCTTC. This encodes CSVQPSSSREGNEQFF.